This TCR beta chain was sequenced for a study of blood T cells in healthy people across ages. Together with a sample-barcoded 5' primer, a J-beta primer mix was included in a second PCR lasting about 7 to 11 cycles. TCRdb fed the 5' RACE reads into MiXCR, producing one record per CDR3 protein. The table records roughly 720,000 distinct CDR3 sequences, 40% to 65% of them present only once. The CDR3 contains 14 residues. Trimming left V 4 bases short and J 6 bases short, with 16 bases between. Per germline, CDR1 DFQATT and CDR2 SNEGSKA (reference sequence). The rearrangement uses TRBV20-1 and TRBJ2-1; D may be TRBD2 (6 bases). This TCR was sampled from an elderly man in good health. Sequencing was done on a sample of blood. Here the CDR3 reads CSATSAGKTNEQFF. CDR3 coding DNA: TGCAGTGCTACCTCCGCGGGGAAGACCAATGAGCAGTTCTTC.